The source of this T cell receptor (beta chain) is a study of T cell responses to AZD1222 COVID-19 vaccine. Trimming took off 4 bases at V and 8 bases at J, with 24 bases between the two ends. CDR1 is SGHRS, CDR2 YFSETQ, per germline. CDR3 length: 16 residues. TCRdb keeps only in-frame clones here, not all; method: immunoSEQ multiplex PCR. The sample holds under 120,000 clones, around 94% seen once. This rearrangement joins TRBV5-1 to TRBJ1-1; tentative D call: TRBD1 (5 bases). The sequence was collected from an adult in good health. The sample was peripheral blood, taken on day 0 of AZD1222 vaccination. The CDR3: CASSRRDGDPRPEAFF. CDR3 DNA: TGCGCCAGCAGCCGAAGAGATGGGGACCCGAGGCCCGAAGCTTTCTTT.